Presented here are 4 T cell receptor beta chains from one specimen sequenced in a study of blood T cell repertoires in COVID-19. Clones were sequenced by immunoSEQ multiplex PCR, and TCRdb holds only the in-frame ones, with some missing. Here the sample spans approximately 200,000 clones, 85% to 90% being singletons. Sequencing input: peripheral blood. Receptors were obtained from a man aged 45-60 years with acute or convalescent COVID-19.

The chain has TRBV18 and TRBJ1-4; TRBD1 aligns across 10 bases. J lost 6 bases, V lost 6 bases, and 7 bases had no gene match. Germline-derived CDR1 and CDR2 are KGHSH and LQKENI. The length of the CDR3 is 15 residues. The CDR3 nucleotides read TGTGCCAGCTCGCGACCCGGGACAGGGGATGAAAAACTGTTTTTT. Translation gives CASSRPGTGDEKLFF.

The chain is built from TRBV21-1 and TRBJ1-4; the table gives TRBD1 as D, unverified against the DNA. TRBV21-1 is given as a pseudogene. This CDR3 spans 19 amino acids. CDR3 loop: CASSKAQQGGSSTNEKLFF. The CDR3 DNA sequence: TGTGCCAGCAGCAAAGCCCAACAGGGGGGTTCCTCAACTAATGAAAAACTGTTTTTT.

The rearrangement links TRBV5-1 to TRBJ1-4; tentatively, D is TRBD1 (5 bases). The germline V gene has CDR1 SGHRS and CDR2 YFSETQ. Deletions cut 3 bases from V and 2 bases from J, with 8 bases between. The CDR3 extends over 14 amino acids. The CDR3 DNA follows: TGCGCCAGCAGCTGGGGACTGACTAATGAAAAACTGTTTTTT. Translating it yields CASSWGLTNEKLFF. Variable domain in full (rest from reference TRBV5-1 and TRBJ1-4): KAGVTQTPRYLIKTRGQQVTLSCSPISGHRSVSWYQQTPGQGLQFLFEYFSETQRNKGNFPGRFSGRQFSNSRSEMNVSTLELGDSALYLCASSWGLTNEKLFFGSGTQLSVL.

The chain employs TRBV11-2 and TRBJ1-2; D unresolved. The V gene lost 0 bases and the J gene lost 4 bases, with 9 bases spanning the gap. The germline CDR1 and CDR2 sequences are SGHAT and FQNNGV. The CDR3 is made up of 14 amino acids. In nucleotides, the CDR3 is TGTGCCAGCAGCTTAGAGACCGCAGGCTATGGCTACACCTTC. This sequence encodes CASSLETAGYGYTF.